This T cell receptor (beta chain) was captured in a study of OX40 agonist ivuxolimab in advanced cancers. Turning to the study itself: The patients received agonistic anti-OX40 (CD134) antibody ivuxolimab. At doses from 0.01 to 10 mg/kg, patients were given intravenous ivuxolimab every 2 weeks. Study observations and caveats: Nonresponders, in some cases, also had low normalized T-cell clonal expansion.

A note on this clone: Its cognate antigen is unknown.

Clones were read by immunoSEQ multiplex PCR, and TCRdb kept only the in-frame ones, dropping some. The sample contains about 73,000 clones, approximately 90% of which appear only once. Blood draws occurred at baseline, cycle 4 day 1, and cycle 7 day 1. Trimming cost V 7 bases and J 0 bases; bases outside gene matches: 6. Per the germline V gene, CDR1 is ENHRY and CDR2 is SYGVKD. This CDR3 is built from 15 residues. This sequence originates from an adult with an advanced solid tumor such as melanoma, head and neck, liver or kidney cancer. Sequencing was performed on CD4+ or CD8+ T cells sorted from blood, taken in a trial of the OX40 agonist ivuxolimab. This sequence joins TRBV10-3 and TRBJ2-5; TRBD1 matches at 9 bases. The CDR3 reads CAIIPDRGDQETQYF. The DNA for the CDR3 is TGTGCCATCATCCCGGACAGGGGAGACCAAGAGACCCAGTACTTC.